Listed below are T cell receptor beta chains from one sample, sequenced in a study of T-cell reconstitution after alpha-beta-depleted transplantation in children. MiXCR, run by TCRdb on the PCR reads, gives a single entry per CDR3 protein. The sample shows more than 200,000 distinct CDR3 sequences, about 25% of them seen only once. The material was PBMCs, obtained before TCRalphabeta/CD19-depleted stem cell transplant. These receptors were taken from a girl aged 2-10 years with Fanconi anemia, due to receive a stem cell transplant. Both conserved end residues are part of each CDR3. D genes are given only for firm matches. Clone size is stated in some rows and not others, as once, few, many or a class when expanded.

v_gene	j_gene	abundance	d_gene	CDR3nt	CDR3aa
TRBV24-1	TRBJ2-1	many	NA	TGTGCCACCAGTGCCCTGGGCAATGAGCAGTTCTTC	CATSALGNEQFF
TRBV2	TRBJ2-3	NA	NA	TGTGCCAGCAGTGGCCTTGGGATCGTGGCAGGGGAAAATTCAGATACGCAGTATTTT	CASSGLGIVAGENSDTQYF
TRBV6-5	TRBJ2-1	many	NA	TGTGCCAGCGCGGACTGGGGAGGAGGTGAGCAGTTCTTC	CASADWGGGEQFF
TRBV18	TRBJ1-3	NA	TRBD1	TGTGCCAGCTCACCACGGGGACAGCACTCTGGAAACACCATATATTTT	CASSPRGQHSGNTIYF
TRBV2	TRBJ2-4	NA	NA	TGTGCCAGCACCGAAACCGGGGGTGTTTTTATGAACATTCAGTACTTC	CASTETGGVFMNIQYF
TRBV15	TRBJ2-1	few	TRBD1	TGTGCCACCAGCAGTCTGTCCGGGACAGGGGGAAGCAATGAGCAGTTCTTC	CATSSLSGTGGSNEQFF
TRBV5-1	TRBJ1-1	NA	NA	TGCGCCAGCAGTTGGGGGGTGAACACTGAAGCTTTCTTT	CASSWGVNTEAFF
TRBV28	TRBJ2-3	NA	NA	TGTGCCAGCAGTTTATTCCGAGGGGTTAACACAGATACGCAGTATTTT	CASSLFRGVNTDTQYF
TRBV20-1	TRBJ2-7	NA	TRBD2	TGCAGTGCTTTTGGGGGAGGGGTATCCTACGAGCAGTACTTC	CSAFGGGVSYEQYF
TRBV12-3/TRBV12-4	TRBJ2-7	many	NA	TGTGCCAGCAGTCTCCAACAGGGAACCTACGAGCAGTACTTC	CASSLQQGTYEQYF
TRBV29-1	TRBJ2-3	many	NA	TGCAGCGTTGGGGGAGCGACAGAGGTTCTCACAGATACGCAGTATTTT	CSVGGATEVLTDTQYF
TRBV25-1	TRBJ2-6	few	NA	TGTGCCAGCAGTGAATTGAGCTCTGGGGCCAACGTCCTGACTTTC	CASSELSSGANVLTF
TRBV11-2	TRBJ2-1	many	NA	TGTGCCAGCAGCCATCACTACGTCAATGAGCAGTTCTTC	CASSHHYVNEQFF
TRBV12-3/TRBV12-4	TRBJ2-5	many	NA	TGTGCCAGCAGTTTTAGAGAGACCCAGTACTTC	CASSFRETQYF
TRBV20-1	TRBJ2-1	NA	NA	TGCAGTGCTAGGGAGGGGGAGGCCTGGTACAATGAGCAGTTCTTC	CSAREGEAWYNEQFF
TRBV5-1	TRBJ2-7	once	NA	TGCGCCAGCAGCTTGGCTTGGGGTCTACACTCCTACGAGCAGTACTTC	CASSLAWGLHSYEQYF
TRBV29-1	TRBJ2-5	many	NA	TGCAGCGTGTCCGGTCAGGCTAAGTACCAAGAGACCCAGTACTTC	CSVSGQAKYQETQYF
TRBV7-3	TRBJ2-5	few	NA	TGTGCCAGCAGCTTAACTTCCGGGGAGACCCAGTACTTC	CASSLTSGETQYF
TRBV5-1	TRBJ2-5	NA	NA	TGCGCCAGCAGCTTGGAAAGGAAAGAGACCCAGTACTTC	CASSLERKETQYF
TRBV20-1	TRBJ2-3	many	NA	TGCAGTGCTAGGTCTCGGGGGAAGGCAGATACGCAGTATTTT	CSARSRGKADTQYF
TRBV29-1	TRBJ2-1	NA	NA	TGCAGCGTTGAAGATCGGAGGGGCCGGAGTAGGATTGAGCAGTTCTTC	CSVEDRRGRSRIEQFF
TRBV25-1	TRBJ2-7	many	NA	TGTGCCAGCAGTGAGTACTACGAGCAGTACTTC	CASSEYYEQYF
TRBV10-3	TRBJ2-7	NA	NA	TGTGCCATCAGCCCTCAGGAAGAAAGCTACGAGCAGTACTTC	CAISPQEESYEQYF
TRBV5-1	TRBJ2-1	many	NA	TGCGCCAGCAGCTTGTTCCTGGAACAGAATGAGCAGTTCTTC	CASSLFLEQNEQFF
TRBV24-1	TRBJ2-2	NA	NA	TGTGCCACCAGTGACTTCAAGGCCGGGGAGCTGTTTTTT	CATSDFKAGELFF
TRBV20-1	TRBJ2-7	few	TRBD2	TGCAGTGCTAGTACGTCGGGAGGGCCCTACGAGCAGTACTTC	CSASTSGGPYEQYF
TRBV20-1	TRBJ2-1	many	TRBD2	TGCAGTGCTAAAAGCGGGAGCTTAAACAATGAGCAGTTCTTC	CSAKSGSLNNEQFF
TRBV15	TRBJ1-5	many	NA	TGTGCCACCAGCAGAGATCTCTCGGGCAATCAGCCCCAGCATTTT	CATSRDLSGNQPQHF
TRBV4-2	TRBJ2-5	many	TRBD2	TGTGCCAGCAGCCCCTCCGGGGGGGGAGAGACCCAGTACTTC	CASSPSGGGETQYF
TRBV9	TRBJ2-5	few	TRBD2	TGTGCCAGCAGCGTAGCTGGGACTAGCGAGAAGACCCAGTACTTC	CASSVAGTSEKTQYF
TRBV19	TRBJ2-7	NA	NA	TGTGCCAGTCGAGAAACAGGTCGAGCCGAGCAGTACTTC	CASRETGRAEQYF
TRBV6-2/TRBV6-3	TRBJ1-5	NA	NA	TGTGCCAGCAGTCTTGGGCAAGGGCCCCAGCATTTT	CASSLGQGPQHF
TRBV18	TRBJ2-3	few	NA	TGTGCCAGCTCACCACCGGACTCCCACACAGATACGCAGTATTTT	CASSPPDSHTDTQYF
TRBV20-1	TRBJ2-7	many	NA	TGCAGTGCTGGGTATAGGGAAACCTACGAGCAGTACTTC	CSAGYRETYEQYF
TRBV5-6	TRBJ2-5	many	TRBD1	TGTGCCAGCAGCGCACCCGGGACAGACCTAGAGACCCAGTACTTC	CASSAPGTDLETQYF
TRBV6-2/TRBV6-3	TRBJ2-1	few	TRBD2	TGTGCCAGCAACCGACTAGCGGGAGGTGACAATGAGCAGTTCTTC	CASNRLAGGDNEQFF
TRBV7-2	TRBJ1-5	few	NA	TGTGCCAGCAGCTTAATGAATCCGGGGGCCTATCAGCCCCAGCATTTT	CASSLMNPGAYQPQHF
TRBV29-1	TRBJ2-7	NA	TRBD1	TGCAGCGTCGCAGGGGGCTACCCCTACGAGCAGTACTTC	CSVAGGYPYEQYF
TRBV1	TRBJ2-1	NA	NA	TGCACCAGCAGCCCGCGTAGGGGGAGCTCCTACAATGAGCAGTTCTTC	CTSSPRRGSSYNEQFF
TRBV4-2	TRBJ2-7	NA	NA	TGTGCCAGCAGCCAAGTCCAGACCGGCAGCTCCTACGAGCAGTACTTC	CASSQVQTGSSYEQYF
TRBV2	TRBJ2-4	NA	TRBD1	TGTGCCAGCATTAGACAGGGCAAAAACATTCAGTACTTC	CASIRQGKNIQYF
TRBV7-6	TRBJ2-1	many	NA	TGTGCCAGCAGCTTAAAATATCACAATGAGCAGTTCTTC	CASSLKYHNEQFF
TRBV29-1	TRBJ1-1	few	TRBD1	TGCAGCGTTGCAGGGGGTACGGACACTGAAGCTTTCTTT	CSVAGGTDTEAFF
TRBV29-1	TRBJ2-3	NA	TRBD1	TGCAGCGTTTTTTCATGGACAGGCCTAGCCGCGTTT	CSVFSWTGLAAF
TRBV20-1	TRBJ2-7	many	TRBD1	TGCAGTGCTAGAGGACTCGGGGACAGGGGGCTCTACGAGCAGTACTTC	CSARGLGDRGLYEQYF
TRBV10-3	TRBJ2-1	many	NA	TGTGCCATCAGTGGGGGACCGAGGAAGGCGGCCAATGAGCAGTTCTTC	CAISGGPRKAANEQFF
TRBV12-3/TRBV12-4	TRBJ1-2	many	TRBD1	TGTGCCAGCAGTTTATCCGGGGCAGGGGGCGACTATGGCTACACCTTC	CASSLSGAGGDYGYTF
TRBV28	TRBJ2-7	NA	TRBD2	TGTGCCAGCAGCCTTCTAGCGGGGACCTCCTCCTACGAGCAGTACTTC	CASSLLAGTSSYEQYF
TRBV21-1	TRBJ2-1	many	NA	TGTGCCAGCAGCAAAGGTCATGAGGGACATTCATACAATGAGCAGTTCTTC	CASSKGHEGHSYNEQFF